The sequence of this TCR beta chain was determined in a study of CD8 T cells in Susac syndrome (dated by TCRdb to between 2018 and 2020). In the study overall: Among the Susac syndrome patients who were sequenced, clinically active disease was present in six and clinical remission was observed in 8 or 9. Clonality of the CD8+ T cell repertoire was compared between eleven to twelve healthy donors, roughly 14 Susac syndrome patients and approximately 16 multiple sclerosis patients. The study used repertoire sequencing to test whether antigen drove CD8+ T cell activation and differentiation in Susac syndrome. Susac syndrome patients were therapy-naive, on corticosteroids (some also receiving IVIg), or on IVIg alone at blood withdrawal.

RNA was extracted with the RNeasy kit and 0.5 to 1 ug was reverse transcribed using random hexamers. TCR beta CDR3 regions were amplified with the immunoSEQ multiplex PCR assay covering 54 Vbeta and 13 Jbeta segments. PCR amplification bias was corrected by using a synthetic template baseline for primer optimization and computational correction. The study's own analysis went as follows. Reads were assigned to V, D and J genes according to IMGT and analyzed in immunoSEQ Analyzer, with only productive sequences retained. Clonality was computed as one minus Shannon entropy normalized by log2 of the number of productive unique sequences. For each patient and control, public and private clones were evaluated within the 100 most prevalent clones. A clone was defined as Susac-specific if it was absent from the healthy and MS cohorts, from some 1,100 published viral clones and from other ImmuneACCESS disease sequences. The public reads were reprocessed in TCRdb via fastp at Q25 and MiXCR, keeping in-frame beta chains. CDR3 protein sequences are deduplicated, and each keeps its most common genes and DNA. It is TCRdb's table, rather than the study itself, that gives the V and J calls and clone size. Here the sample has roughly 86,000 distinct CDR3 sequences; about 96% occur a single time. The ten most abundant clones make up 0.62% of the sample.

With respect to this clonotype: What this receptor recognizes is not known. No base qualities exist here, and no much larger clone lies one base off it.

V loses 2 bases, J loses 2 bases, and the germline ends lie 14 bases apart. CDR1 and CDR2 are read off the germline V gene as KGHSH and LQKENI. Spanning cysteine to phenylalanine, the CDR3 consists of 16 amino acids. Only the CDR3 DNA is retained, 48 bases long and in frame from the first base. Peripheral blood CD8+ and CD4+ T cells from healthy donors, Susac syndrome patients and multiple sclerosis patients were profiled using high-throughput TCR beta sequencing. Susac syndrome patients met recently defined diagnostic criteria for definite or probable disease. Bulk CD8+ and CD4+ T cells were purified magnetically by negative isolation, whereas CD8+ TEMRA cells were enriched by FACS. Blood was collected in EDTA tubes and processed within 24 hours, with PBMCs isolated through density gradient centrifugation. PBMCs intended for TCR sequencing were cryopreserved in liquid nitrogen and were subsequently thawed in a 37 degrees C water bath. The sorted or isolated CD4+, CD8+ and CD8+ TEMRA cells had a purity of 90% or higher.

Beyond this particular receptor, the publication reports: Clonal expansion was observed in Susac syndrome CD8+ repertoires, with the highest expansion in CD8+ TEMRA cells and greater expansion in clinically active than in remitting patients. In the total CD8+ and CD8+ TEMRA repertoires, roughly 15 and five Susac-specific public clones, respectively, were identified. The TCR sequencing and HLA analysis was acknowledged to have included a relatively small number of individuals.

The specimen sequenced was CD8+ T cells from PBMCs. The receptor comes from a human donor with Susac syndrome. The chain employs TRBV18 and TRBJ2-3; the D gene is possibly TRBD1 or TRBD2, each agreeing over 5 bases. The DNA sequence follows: TGTGCCAGCTCACCAGGGACGTCCGCAGCCACAGATACGCAGTATTTT. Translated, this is CASSPGTSAATDTQYF.